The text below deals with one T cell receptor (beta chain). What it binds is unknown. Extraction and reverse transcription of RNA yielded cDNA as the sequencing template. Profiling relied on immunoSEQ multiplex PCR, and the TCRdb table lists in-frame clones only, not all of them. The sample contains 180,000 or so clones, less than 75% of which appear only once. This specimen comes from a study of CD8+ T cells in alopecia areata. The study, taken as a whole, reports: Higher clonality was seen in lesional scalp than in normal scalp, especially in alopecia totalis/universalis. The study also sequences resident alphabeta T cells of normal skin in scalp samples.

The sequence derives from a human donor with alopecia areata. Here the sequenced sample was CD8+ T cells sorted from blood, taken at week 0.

The CDR3 protein is CSHPDPLNTDTQYF. CDR3 nucleotides: TGCAGCCACCCTGATCCTCTAAACACAGATACGCAGTATTTT. The V call is TRBV29-1, the J call TRBJ2-3, with D unclear. The CDR3 has 14 residues. Germline-derived CDR1 and CDR2 are SQVTM and ANQGSEA. Trimming took 8 bases from V and 2 from J, leaving 17 bases between them.